A selection of T cell receptor beta chains follows, all from one sample in a study of patients and donors after allogeneic stem cell transplantation. TCRdb itself ran the RT-PCR reads through MiXCR, one entry per CDR3 protein. Of about 230,000 distinct CDR3 sequences listed, over 12% are singletons. The material sequenced was blood, either unsorted or a sorted T cell fraction (not recorded which). Every receptor here comes from a human donor who was either an allogeneic HSCT recipient or a stem cell or donor lymphocyte infusion donor (not recorded which). It is not recorded whose cells these are; they may come from a transplant donor. CDR3s include the opening cysteine and the closing phenylalanine or tryptophan. The order of the fields is clone size, V gene, D gene, J gene, CDR3 protein, CDR3 DNA. A D gene is named only where the DNA matches it firmly. Size is stated for part of the rows, as once, few or many counts, or as a class when the clone is expanded.

clone size: .
V gene: TRBV2
D gene: TRBD1
J gene: TRBJ2-2
CDR3 protein: CASTPTGAYTGELFF
CDR3 DNA: TGTGCCAGCACTCCAACAGGGGCCTACACCGGGGAGCTGTTTTTT

clone size: .
V gene: TRBV5-4
D gene: TRBD2
J gene: TRBJ2-7
CDR3 protein: CAASAGGGREQYF
CDR3 DNA: TGTGCCGCTAGCGCGGGGGGGGGACGCGAGCAGTACTTC

clone size: .
V gene: TRBV3-1
D gene: TRBD2
J gene: TRBJ2-3
CDR3 protein: CASSQSSGSSGGTQYF
CDR3 DNA: TGTGCCAGCAGCCAAAGTAGCGGATCGTCGGGAGGTACGCAGTATTTT

clone size: few
V gene: TRBV24-1
D gene: .
J gene: TRBJ2-6
CDR3 protein: CATSDRRSGANVLTF
CDR3 DNA: TGTGCCACCAGTGATCGGAGATCTGGGGCCAACGTCCTGACTTTC

clone size: few
V gene: TRBV7-6
D gene: .
J gene: TRBJ2-3
CDR3 protein: CASSYGSSGGGDTQYF
CDR3 DNA: TGTGCCAGCTCCTACGGATCTAGCGGAGGGGGAGATACGCAGTATTTT

clone size: few
V gene: TRBV4-3
D gene: .
J gene: TRBJ1-5
CDR3 protein: CASSQSQSGPGSYQPQHF
CDR3 DNA: TGCGCCAGCAGCCAATCGCAATCGGGACCGGGGAGCTACCAGCCCCAGCATTTT

clone size: few
V gene: TRBV14
D gene: TRBD2
J gene: TRBJ2-5
CDR3 protein: CASSSAGGRETQYF
CDR3 DNA: TGTGCCAGCAGTTCCGCGGGGGGCCGGGAGACCCAGTACTTC

clone size: .
V gene: TRBV2
D gene: .
J gene: TRBJ1-5
CDR3 protein: CASKRSDSNQPQHF
CDR3 DNA: TGTGCCAGCAAGCGAAGTGATAGCAATCAGCCCCAGCATTTT

clone size: few
V gene: TRBV27
D gene: .
J gene: TRBJ1-1
CDR3 protein: CASSTTSGTEAFF
CDR3 DNA: TGTGCCAGCAGTACCACCTCGGGGACTGAAGCTTTCTTT

clone size: medium-sized
V gene: TRBV14
D gene: .
J gene: TRBJ1-1
CDR3 protein: CASSRTVGTMNTEAFF
CDR3 DNA: TGTGCCAGCAGCCGGACAGTTGGGACGATGAACACTGAAGCTTTCTTT

clone size: .
V gene: TRBV19
D gene: TRBD2
J gene: TRBJ2-1
CDR3 protein: CASSIVAGYYNEQFF
CDR3 DNA: TGTGCCAGTAGTATAGTAGCGGGCTACTACAATGAGCAGTTCTTC

clone size: many
V gene: TRBV7-9
D gene: .
J gene: TRBJ1-1
CDR3 protein: CASSFHSGYTEAFF
CDR3 DNA: TGTGCCAGCAGCTTCCACTCAGGGTACACTGAAGCTTTCTTT

clone size: .
V gene: TRBV12-3/TRBV12-4
D gene: .
J gene: TRBJ1-4
CDR3 protein: CASGDTLREKLFF
CDR3 DNA: TGTGCCAGCGGGGACACTCTTAGAGAAAAACTGTTTTTT

clone size: few
V gene: TRBV15
D gene: TRBD2
J gene: TRBJ2-7
CDR3 protein: CATSRGTTGTISYEQYF
CDR3 DNA: TGTGCCACCAGCAGAGGAACAACCGGGACTATCTCGTACGAGCAGTACTTC

clone size: .
V gene: TRBV12-3/TRBV12-4
D gene: .
J gene: TRBJ1-1
CDR3 protein: CASRRADGPRAFF
CDR3 DNA: TGTGCCAGCAGACGAGCGGACGGGCCGCGAGCTTTCTTT

clone size: few
V gene: TRBV11-2
D gene: .
J gene: TRBJ2-5
CDR3 protein: CASSLKRGETQYF
CDR3 DNA: TGTGCCAGCAGCTTAAAAAGAGGAGAGACCCAGTACTTC

clone size: many
V gene: TRBV29-1
D gene: .
J gene: TRBJ2-6
CDR3 protein: CSVGSAGANVLTF
CDR3 DNA: TGCAGCGTTGGGAGTGCTGGGGCCAACGTCCTGACTTTC

clone size: few
V gene: TRBV5-5
D gene: .
J gene: TRBJ1-6
CDR3 protein: CASSLADNYNSPLHF
CDR3 DNA: TGTGCCAGCAGCTTGGCGGATAACTATAATTCACCCCTCCACTTT

clone size: few
V gene: TRBV2
D gene: .
J gene: TRBJ1-1
CDR3 protein: CASRIWVTAEAFF
CDR3 DNA: TGTGCCAGCCGTATATGGGTTACGGCTGAAGCTTTCTTT

clone size: few
V gene: TRBV28
D gene: .
J gene: TRBJ1-1
CDR3 protein: CASSPESLNTEAFF
CDR3 DNA: TGTGCCAGCAGTCCGGAGTCCCTGAACACTGAAGCTTTCTTT

clone size: .
V gene: TRBV7-3
D gene: TRBD2
J gene: TRBJ2-3
CDR3 protein: CASSSNSGGAEGDTQYF
CDR3 DNA: TGTGCCAGCAGCTCAAACAGCGGGGGGGCCGAGGGAGATACGCAGTATTTT

clone size: many
V gene: TRBV11-3
D gene: TRBD1
J gene: TRBJ2-1
CDR3 protein: CASSPGTGRVDNEQFF
CDR3 DNA: TGTGCCAGCAGCCCGGGGACAGGGAGGGTCGACAATGAGCAGTTCTTC

clone size: many
V gene: TRBV29-1
D gene: .
J gene: TRBJ2-7
CDR3 protein: CSVGQDSYEQYF
CDR3 DNA: TGCAGCGTTGGACAGGACTCCTACGAGCAGTACTTC

clone size: .
V gene: TRBV7-3
D gene: TRBD1
J gene: TRBJ1-5
CDR3 protein: CASRDYRDRGVNSQPQHF
CDR3 DNA: TGTGCCAGCAGGGATTACCGGGACAGGGGTGTTAACAGTCAGCCCCAGCATTTT

clone size: many
V gene: TRBV5-1
D gene: TRBD2
J gene: TRBJ2-1
CDR3 protein: CASSLEASGYNEQFF
CDR3 DNA: TGCGCCAGCAGCTTGGAGGCTAGCGGGTACAATGAGCAGTTCTTC

clone size: many
V gene: TRBV5-6
D gene: .
J gene: TRBJ2-7
CDR3 protein: CASSLNDEQYF
CDR3 DNA: TGTGCCAGCAGCTTGAATGACGAGCAGTACTTC

clone size: many
V gene: TRBV7-2
D gene: TRBD2
J gene: TRBJ2-3
CDR3 protein: CASSLFVLAGGSDTQYF
CDR3 DNA: TGTGCCAGCAGCTTATTTGTCCTAGCGGGGGGGTCAGATACGCAGTATTTT

clone size: .
V gene: TRBV2
D gene: .
J gene: TRBJ1-6
CDR3 protein: CASRPEFGSPLHF
CDR3 DNA: TGTGCCAGCAGGCCGGAGTTTGGATCACCCCTCCACTTT

clone size: many
V gene: TRBV29-1
D gene: .
J gene: TRBJ1-1
CDR3 protein: CSVGRGLNTEAFF
CDR3 DNA: TGCAGCGTGGGTCGGGGGTTGAACACTGAAGCTTTCTTT

clone size: many
V gene: TRBV20-1
D gene: TRBD2
J gene: TRBJ2-5
CDR3 protein: CSARDLAGGPGETQYF
CDR3 DNA: TGCAGTGCTAGAGATTTAGCGGGAGGGCCAGGGGAGACCCAGTACTTC

clone size: few
V gene: TRBV20-1
D gene: TRBD2
J gene: TRBJ2-1
CDR3 protein: CSARGRGLAGVSDEQFF
CDR3 DNA: TGCAGTGCTAGAGGCCGGGGACTAGCGGGAGTCAGCGATGAGCAGTTCTTC

clone size: .
V gene: TRBV5-4
D gene: TRBD1
J gene: TRBJ1-5
CDR3 protein: CASSSQGEGQPQHF
CDR3 DNA: TGTGCCAGCAGCTCACAGGGGGAAGGCCAGCCCCAGCATTTT

clone size: few
V gene: TRBV6-1
D gene: .
J gene: TRBJ1-5
CDR3 protein: CASSESGFNQPQHF
CDR3 DNA: TGTGCCAGCAGTGAGTCGGGTTTTAACCAGCCCCAGCATTTT

clone size: few
V gene: TRBV24-1
D gene: .
J gene: TRBJ2-1
CDR3 protein: CATSDRGYYNEQFF
CDR3 DNA: TGTGCCACCAGTGATCGCGGTTACTACAATGAGCAGTTCTTC

clone size: many
V gene: TRBV27
D gene: .
J gene: TRBJ2-2
CDR3 protein: CASSFSGGRNTGELFF
CDR3 DNA: TGTGCCAGCAGTTTTTCCGGGGGACGAAACACCGGGGAGCTGTTTTTT

clone size: many
V gene: TRBV12-3/TRBV12-4
D gene: .
J gene: TRBJ2-5
CDR3 protein: CASSLLEGGAKTQYF
CDR3 DNA: TGTGCCAGCAGTTTGTTGGAAGGGGGGGCAAAGACCCAGTACTTC

clone size: many
V gene: TRBV6-1
D gene: TRBD1
J gene: TRBJ2-6
CDR3 protein: CASRRDRVGANVLTF
CDR3 DNA: TGTGCCAGCAGGAGGGACAGGGTAGGGGCCAACGTCCTGACTTTC

clone size: .
V gene: TRBV7-7
D gene: TRBD2
J gene: TRBJ2-5
CDR3 protein: CASSLLSAGGLQETQYF
CDR3 DNA: TGTGCCAGCAGCTTACTTTCAGCGGGAGGGCTCCAAGAGACCCAGTACTTC

clone size: many
V gene: TRBV4-3
D gene: TRBD2
J gene: TRBJ2-3
CDR3 protein: CASSQGIPSGGADTQYF
CDR3 DNA: TGCGCCAGCAGCCAAGGGATCCCTAGCGGGGGGGCAGATACGCAGTATTTT

clone size: few
V gene: TRBV28
D gene: .
J gene: TRBJ1-3
CDR3 protein: CASSQRSRGNTIYF
CDR3 DNA: TGTGCCAGCAGTCAACGGTCCAGGGGAAACACCATATATTTT

clone size: .
V gene: TRBV5-1
D gene: .
J gene: TRBJ2-7
CDR3 protein: CASSLALGATEQYF
CDR3 DNA: TGCGCCAGCAGCTTGGCCCTAGGAGCCACCGAGCAGTACTTC

clone size: .
V gene: TRBV6-2/TRBV6-3
D gene: .
J gene: TRBJ1-1
CDR3 protein: CASSYSTTNTEAFF
CDR3 DNA: TGTGCCAGCAGTTACTCGACCACGAACACTGAAGCTTTCTTT

clone size: .
V gene: TRBV11-3
D gene: TRBD1
J gene: TRBJ2-3
CDR3 protein: CASSPPGQGIDTQYF
CDR3 DNA: TGTGCCAGCAGCCCGCCGGGACAGGGAATAGATACGCAGTATTTT